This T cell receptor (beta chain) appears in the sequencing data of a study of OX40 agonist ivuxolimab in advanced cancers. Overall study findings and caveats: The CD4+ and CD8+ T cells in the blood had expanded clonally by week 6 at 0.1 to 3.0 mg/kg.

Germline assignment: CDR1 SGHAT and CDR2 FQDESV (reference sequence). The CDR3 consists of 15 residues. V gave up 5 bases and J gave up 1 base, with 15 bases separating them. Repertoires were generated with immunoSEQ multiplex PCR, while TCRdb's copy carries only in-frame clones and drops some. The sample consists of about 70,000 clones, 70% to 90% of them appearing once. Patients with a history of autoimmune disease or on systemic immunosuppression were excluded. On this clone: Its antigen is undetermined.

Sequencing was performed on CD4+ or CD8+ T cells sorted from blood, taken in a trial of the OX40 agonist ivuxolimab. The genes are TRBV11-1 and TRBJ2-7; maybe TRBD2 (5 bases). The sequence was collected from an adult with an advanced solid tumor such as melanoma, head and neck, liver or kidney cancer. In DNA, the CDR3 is TGTGCCAGCAGCCCGTCCTTGCCGGGGTCCTACGAGCAGTACTTC. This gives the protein CASSPSLPGSYEQYF.